The rows below give T cell receptor beta chains drawn from one sample of a study of blood T cell repertoires in COVID-19. The repertoire was sequenced with immunoSEQ multiplex PCR; TCRdb's copy has only in-frame clones and lacks some. The sample lists approximately 85,000 clones; approximately 92% were seen once. Sequencing used peripheral blood. The receptors originated from a woman in her sixties or seventies with active COVID-19. Each CDR3 is given with its conserved first and last residue. D genes are given only for firm matches. For some rows the clone size is stated as once, few or many, or as a class when expanded; others skip it.

CDR3aa: CASSPVVRAGDYLNEQFF; CDR3nt: TGTGCCAGCAGCCCGGTGGTGAGGGCGGGAGATTATCTCAATGAGCAGTTCTTC; d_gene: TRBD2; j_gene: TRBJ2-1; v_gene: TRBV4-2; abundance: -
CDR3aa: CASTPNRASFYGELFF; CDR3nt: TGTGCCAGTACCCCAAACAGGGCTTCTTTCTACGGGGAGCTGTTTTTT; d_gene: -; j_gene: TRBJ2-2; v_gene: TRBV19; abundance: -
CDR3aa: CASSRDRSSGNTIYF; CDR3nt: TGCGCCAGCAGCCGCGACAGGAGCTCTGGAAACACCATATATTTT; d_gene: -; j_gene: TRBJ1-3; v_gene: TRBV4-3; abundance: -
CDR3aa: CASSDSQGSTDTQYF; CDR3nt: TGTGCCAGCAGTGACTCCCAGGGAAGCACAGATACGCAGTATTTT; d_gene: -; j_gene: TRBJ2-3; v_gene: TRBV6-4; abundance: -
CDR3aa: CASSYSVWQVAEKLFF; CDR3nt: TGTGCCAGCAGTTACTCCGTTTGGCAGGTAGCGGAAAAACTGTTTTTT; d_gene: -; j_gene: TRBJ1-4; v_gene: TRBV6-5; abundance: -
CDR3aa: CASSSPTGGKAFF; CDR3nt: TGTGCCAGCAGTTCCCCGACAGGGGGCAAAGCTTTCTTT; d_gene: TRBD1; j_gene: TRBJ1-1; v_gene: TRBV12-3/TRBV12-4; abundance: -
CDR3aa: CASSPGQGVTEAFF; CDR3nt: TGTGCCAGCAGTCCCGGACAGGGGGTCACTGAAGCTTTCTTT; d_gene: TRBD1; j_gene: TRBJ1-1; v_gene: TRBV28; abundance: -
CDR3aa: CASRPEDSGDEKLFF; CDR3nt: TGTGCCAGCAGACCGGAGGACAGTGGAGATGAAAAACTGTTTTTT; d_gene: -; j_gene: TRBJ1-4; v_gene: TRBV28; abundance: -
CDR3aa: CASSFPGQENTGELFF; CDR3nt: TGTGCCAGCAGCTTCCCGGGACAGGAGAACACCGGGGAGCTGTTTTTT; d_gene: TRBD1; j_gene: TRBJ2-2; v_gene: TRBV3-1/TRBV3-2; abundance: -
CDR3aa: CASSNRVGNEQYF; CDR3nt: TGTGCCAGCAGCAACAGGGTCGGGAACGAGCAGTACTTC; d_gene: -; j_gene: TRBJ2-7; v_gene: TRBV11-3; abundance: -
CDR3aa: CASSLGLYGYTF; CDR3nt: TGTGCCAGCAGCTTGGGGCTCTATGGCTACACCTTC; d_gene: -; j_gene: TRBJ1-2; v_gene: TRBV12-3/TRBV12-4; abundance: few
CDR3aa: CASSQVGQGAGEQYF; CDR3nt: TGTGCCAGCAGCCAAGTCGGACAGGGGGCAGGAGAGCAGTACTTC; d_gene: TRBD1; j_gene: TRBJ2-7; v_gene: TRBV4-2; abundance: -
CDR3aa: CASSARLGERAFF; CDR3nt: TGCGCCAGCAGCGCTCGACTGGGAGAAAGAGCTTTCTTT; d_gene: -; j_gene: TRBJ1-1; v_gene: TRBV5-1; abundance: -
CDR3aa: CASSGSGRGGEQFF; CDR3nt: TGTGCCAGCAGTGGAAGCGGGAGGGGGGGTGAGCAGTTCTTC; d_gene: TRBD2; j_gene: TRBJ2-1; v_gene: TRBV25-1; abundance: -
CDR3aa: CASSSSGELFF; CDR3nt: TGTGCCAGCAGTTCGTCCGGGGAGCTGTTTTTT; d_gene: -; j_gene: TRBJ2-2; v_gene: TRBV28; abundance: -
CDR3aa: CATSDPRDSHYSTDTQYF; CDR3nt: TGTGCCACCAGTGATCCCCGGGACAGCCATTACAGCACAGATACGCAGTATTTT; d_gene: TRBD1; j_gene: TRBJ2-3; v_gene: TRBV24-1; abundance: -
CDR3aa: CASSESDINSPLHF; CDR3nt: TGCGCCAGCAGTGAGTCGGACATTAATTCACCCCTCCACTTT; d_gene: -; j_gene: TRBJ1-6; v_gene: TRBV10-2; abundance: -
CDR3aa: CASSGGREGSDTQYF; CDR3nt: TGTGCCAGCAGTGGGGGACGGGAGGGGTCAGATACGCAGTATTTT; d_gene: TRBD2; j_gene: TRBJ2-3; v_gene: TRBV27; abundance: -
CDR3aa: CASRPGHLGNTEAFF; CDR3nt: TGTGCCAGCAGACCAGGGCACCTGGGGAACACTGAAGCTTTCTTT; d_gene: -; j_gene: TRBJ1-1; v_gene: TRBV28; abundance: -
CDR3aa: CASSPPAGRSYSSGANVLTF; CDR3nt: TGTGCCAGTAGTCCCCCCGCGGGTCGGTCCTATTCCTCCGGGGCCAACGTCCTGACTTTC; d_gene: -; j_gene: TRBJ2-6; v_gene: TRBV19; abundance: -
CDR3aa: CASSLVAGVNIQYF; CDR3nt: TGCGCCAGCAGCTTGGTAGCGGGGGTTAACATTCAGTACTTC; d_gene: TRBD2; j_gene: TRBJ2-4; v_gene: TRBV5-1; abundance: -
CDR3aa: CASWFGEAGELFF; CDR3nt: TGTGCCAGCTGGTTTGGGGAGGCCGGGGAGCTGTTTTTT; d_gene: -; j_gene: TRBJ2-2; v_gene: TRBV12-3/TRBV12-4; abundance: -
CDR3aa: CASSLDSGRPLTDTQYF; CDR3nt: TGTGCCAGCAGCTTAGATAGCGGGAGGCCCCTCACAGATACGCAGTATTTT; d_gene: TRBD2; j_gene: TRBJ2-3; v_gene: TRBV7-6; abundance: -
CDR3aa: CASSLGPLVETQYF; CDR3nt: TGTGCCAGCAGCTTGGGCCCACTAGTGGAGACCCAGTACTTC; d_gene: -; j_gene: TRBJ2-5; v_gene: TRBV7-9; abundance: once
CDR3aa: CASSPQRMGGIVSYNEQFF; CDR3nt: TGTGCCAGCAGCCCGCAGCGGATGGGAGGGATAGTCTCCTACAATGAGCAGTTCTTC; d_gene: TRBD2; j_gene: TRBJ2-1; v_gene: TRBV7-9; abundance: -
CDR3aa: CASSPPGRNTHGEQFF; CDR3nt: TGTGCCAGCAGCCCCCCGGGGAGAAACACCCACGGTGAGCAGTTCTTC; d_gene: -; j_gene: TRBJ2-1; v_gene: TRBV6-2/TRBV6-3; abundance: -
CDR3aa: CASSLRIRRYNQPQHF; CDR3nt: TGTGCCAGCAGCTTACGAATTAGGAGGTACAATCAGCCCCAGCATTTT; d_gene: -; j_gene: TRBJ1-5; v_gene: TRBV7-7; abundance: -
CDR3aa: CASSQVLTSMNTEAFF; CDR3nt: TGTGCCAGCAGCCAAGTCCTGACAAGCATGAACACTGAAGCTTTCTTT; d_gene: -; j_gene: TRBJ1-1; v_gene: TRBV3-1/TRBV3-2; abundance: -
CDR3aa: CASSLTSMGQGTNTEAFF; CDR3nt: TGTGCCAGCAGCTTGACGAGCATGGGACAGGGGACGAACACTGAAGCTTTCTTT; d_gene: TRBD1; j_gene: TRBJ1-1; v_gene: TRBV11-3; abundance: -
CDR3aa: CASSSGVVNSPLHF; CDR3nt: TGTGCCAGCAGTTCAGGGGTAGTAAATTCACCCCTCCACTTT; d_gene: -; j_gene: TRBJ1-6; v_gene: TRBV27; abundance: -
CDR3aa: CASSEDLSSGNTIYF; CDR3nt: TGCGCCAGCTCCGAGGATCTGTCCTCTGGAAACACCATATATTTT; d_gene: -; j_gene: TRBJ1-3; v_gene: TRBV10-1; abundance: -
CDR3aa: CASRGTSPSEQYF; CDR3nt: TGTGCCAGCAGGGGGACTAGTCCCTCCGAGCAGTACTTC; d_gene: TRBD2; j_gene: TRBJ2-7; v_gene: TRBV6-6; abundance: -
CDR3aa: CASGAEPNEKLFF; CDR3nt: TGTGCCAGTGGGGCGGAACCTAATGAAAAACTGTTTTTT; d_gene: -; j_gene: TRBJ1-4; v_gene: TRBV6-6; abundance: -
CDR3aa: CASLNRERGYTF; CDR3nt: TGTGCCAGCTTGAACAGGGAGCGTGGCTACACCTTC; d_gene: -; j_gene: TRBJ1-2; v_gene: TRBV25-1; abundance: -
CDR3aa: CASSSSGTETQYF; CDR3nt: TGTGCCAGCAGCTCTAGCGGGACGGAGACCCAGTACTTC; d_gene: TRBD2; j_gene: TRBJ2-5; v_gene: TRBV7-9; abundance: -
CDR3aa: CASRTSGRPTYEQYF; CDR3nt: TGTGCCAGCAGAACTAGCGGGAGGCCGACCTACGAGCAGTACTTC; d_gene: TRBD2; j_gene: TRBJ2-7; v_gene: TRBV6-5; abundance: once
CDR3aa: CASSHRRVF; CDR3nt: TGTGCCAGCAGTCACCGACGGGTCTTT; d_gene: -; j_gene: TRBJ1-1; v_gene: TRBV28; abundance: once
CDR3aa: CASKQSTSSDTGELFF; CDR3nt: TGTGCCAGTAAGCAGTCGACTAGCTCGGACACCGGGGAGCTGTTTTTT; d_gene: TRBD2; j_gene: TRBJ2-2; v_gene: TRBV9; abundance: -
CDR3aa: CATSRGANSYEQYF; CDR3nt: TGTGCCACCAGCCGGGGGGCAAACTCCTACGAGCAGTACTTC; d_gene: -; j_gene: TRBJ2-7; v_gene: TRBV15; abundance: -
CDR3aa: CASSFGDRGANQPQHF; CDR3nt: TGTGCCAGCAGCTTCGGGGACAGGGGTGCAAATCAGCCCCAGCATTTT; d_gene: TRBD1; j_gene: TRBJ1-5; v_gene: TRBV11-3; abundance: -
CDR3aa: CASTSGGNYNEQFF; CDR3nt: TGTGCCAGCACCAGCGGGGGAAATTACAATGAGCAGTTCTTC; d_gene: TRBD2; j_gene: TRBJ2-1; v_gene: TRBV2; abundance: -
CDR3aa: CATSRGQTHTGELFF; CDR3nt: TGTGCCACCAGTCGGGGACAGACCCACACCGGGGAGCTGTTTTTT; d_gene: TRBD1; j_gene: TRBJ2-2; v_gene: TRBV24-1; abundance: few
CDR3aa: CASSPGQGGNQPQHF; CDR3nt: TGTGCCAGCAGCCCGGGACAGGGGGGCAATCAGCCCCAGCATTTT; d_gene: TRBD1; j_gene: TRBJ1-5; v_gene: TRBV3-1/TRBV3-2; abundance: -
CDR3aa: CASRSGTAGNTIYF; CDR3nt: TGTGCCAGCAGGTCCGGGACAGCTGGAAACACCATATATTTT; d_gene: TRBD1; j_gene: TRBJ1-3; v_gene: TRBV7-2; abundance: -
CDR3aa: CASSFRTGGNEKLFF; CDR3nt: TGTGCCAGCAGTTTTAGGACAGGAGGTAATGAAAAACTGTTTTTT; d_gene: TRBD1; j_gene: TRBJ1-4; v_gene: TRBV28; abundance: -
CDR3aa: CASSLGGPGELFF; CDR3nt: TGTGCCAGCAGCTTAGGGGGCCCCGGGGAGCTGTTTTTT; d_gene: -; j_gene: TRBJ2-2; v_gene: TRBV13; abundance: -
CDR3aa: CASRKKLGGGETQYF; CDR3nt: TGTGCCAGCAGGAAAAAACTAGGGGGCGGGGAGACCCAGTACTTC; d_gene: TRBD1; j_gene: TRBJ2-5; v_gene: TRBV7-8; abundance: -